These 9 T cell receptor beta chains share one sample of origin, sequenced in a study of Ad26.COV2.S vaccination and SARS-CoV-2 variants. Treatment specified: around 19 received Ad26.COV2.S at low or high dose, single or two shots; roughly five received placebo; per-sample allocation not given. Vaccine and placebo recipients were sampled on day 63 after the first injection. Here immunoSEQ multiplex PCR was the method, and the copy in TCRdb shows in-frame clones only, minus some. This sample has about 440,000 clones, with 90% found just once. The sequencing here drew on peripheral blood, taken in a trial of Ad26.COV2.S vaccine versus placebo. Receptor source: a person between 18 and 59 years old who received the Ad26.COV2.S COVID-19 vaccine or a placebo.

The chain employs TRBV4-1 and TRBJ2-3, with D tentatively TRBD1 (6 bases). V was clipped by 0 bases and J by 4 bases, with 11 bases between them. The CDR3 is made up of 15 amino acids. Germline CDR1 reads MGHRA; CDR2 reads YSYEKL. The CDR3 DNA reads TGCGCCAGCAGCCAAGAGGACAGACAAGCAGATACGCAGTATTTT. Encoded protein: CASSQEDRQADTQYF.

The chain joins TRBV7-9 to TRBJ2-7; perhaps TRBD1 as D (5 bases). This CDR3 is built from 14 residues. Germline CDR1 reads SEHNR; CDR2 reads FQNEAQ (reference sequence). With 1 base removed from V and 5 bases from J, the gap between germline ends came to 12 bases. DNA of the CDR3: TGTGCCAGCAGCTTAGGCAGGGAAACCGACGAGCAGTACTTC. It is translated as CASSLGRETDEQYF.

This chain links TRBV6-2 or TRBV6-3 with TRBJ2-7; 7 bases match TRBD2. With 2 bases clipped from V and 3 bases from J, the junction kept 10 bases outside the gene matches. The CDR3 has 16 amino acids. From germline, CDR1 is MNHEY and CDR2 SVGEGT. CDR3: CASSYLRGRTSYEQYF. For the CDR3, the DNA is TGTGCCAGCAGTTACCTGCGGGGGAGGACTAGCTACGAGCAGTACTTC.

The chain links TRBV7-6 to TRBJ2-3; unclear D gene. CDR3 size: 13 residues. Trimming removed 5 bases from V and 2 bases from J, with 8 bases in between. Germline CDR1 reads SGHVS; CDR2 reads FNYEAQ. CDR3 region: CASSLQYTDTQYF. CDR3 bases: TGTGCCAGCAGCCTCCAATACACAGATACGCAGTATTTT. The complete variable domain, with remaining parts taken from reference TRBV7-6 and TRBJ2-3, reads GAGVSQSPRYKVTKRGQDVALRCDPISGHVSLYWYRQALGQGPEFLTYFNYEAQQDKSGLPNDRFSAERPEGSISTLTIQRTEQRDSAMYRCASSLQYTDTQYFGPGTRLTVL.

For the CDR3, the DNA is TGTGCCATCACCAGGGGAACAGGGGCCCCGAACACTGAAGCTTTCTTT. Encoded protein: CAITRGTGAPNTEAFF. The V gene is TRBV10-3, the J gene TRBJ1-1; 7 nucleotides align to TRBD1. Germline CDR1 is ENHRY and CDR2 is SYGVKD. The CDR3 is 16 amino acids. J lost 1 base, V lost 7 bases, and 12 bases had no gene match.

The V and J genes are TRBV25-1 and TRBJ1-2; 7 bases are a match to TRBD1. Germline-derived CDR1 and CDR2 are MGHDK and SYGVNS. The CDR3 has 15 residues. V lost 3 bases, J lost 8 bases, and 12 bases stayed unmatched. The CDR3 protein is CASSDPGQEDGGYTF. The CDR3 DNA reads TGTGCCAGCAGTGACCCCGGACAGGAGGACGGCGGCTACACCTTC.

The chain has TRBV18 and TRBJ2-5; D uncertain. V was cut by 0 bases and J by 6 bases, with 11 bases left in between. This CDR3 comprises 14 residues. CDR1 is KGHSH, CDR2 LQKENI, per germline. The CDR3 is CASSPPSGPKTQYF. The CDR3 coding sequence is TGTGCCAGCTCACCACCCTCTGGCCCCAAGACCCAGTACTTC.

The rearrangement links TRBV4-2 to TRBJ2-4; TRBD2 aligns across 14 bases. This CDR3 has 20 amino acids. CDR1 LGHNA and CDR2 YNFKEQ come from the germline V gene. The ends lost 0 bases at V and 1 base at J; junction bases unmatched: 8. The CDR3 DNA is TGTGCCAGCAGCCAAGATGCGACTAGCGGGAGGGCCAACGCCAAAAACATTCAGTACTTC. It is translated as CASSQDATSGRANAKNIQYF.

This clone has only a few counts. DNA for the CDR3: TGTGCCAGCAGTTACTCTCTAGGAATTCCCTACGAGCAGTACTTC. Translated: CASSYSLGIPYEQYF. The chain links TRBV6-2 or TRBV6-3 to TRBJ2-7; D is undetermined. V was trimmed by 0 bases and J by 2 bases, leaving 11 bases between them. The CDR3 consists of 15 residues. Germline lookup yields CDR1 MNHEY and CDR2 SVGEGT.